A selection of T cell receptor beta chains follows, all from one sample in a study of tumour-infiltrating T cells in Burkitt lymphoma. Only in-frame clones appear in the TCRdb table, and some are missing; sequencing was by immunoSEQ multiplex PCR. The sample has 12,000 to 15,000 clones; 75% are singletons. Sequencing was carried out using tumor tissue. The source is a human donor with diffuse large B-cell lymphoma. Each CDR3 is given with its conserved first and last residue. D genes are given only for firm matches. Only part of the rows carry a size: once, few, many, or a class if the clone is expanded.

J gene	V gene	clone size	D gene	CDR3 protein	CDR3 DNA
TRBJ2-4	TRBV1	few	.	CTSSLYTSGRALVAKNIQYF	TGCACCAGCAGCCTCTATACTAGCGGGAGGGCTCTTGTAGCCAAAAACATTCAGTACTTC
TRBJ2-5	TRBV5-1	.	.	CASSLVAAGEETQYF	TGCGCCAGCAGCTTGGTGGCAGCTGGAGAGGAGACCCAGTACTTC
TRBJ1-5	TRBV19	.	.	CASSIGRQPQHF	TGTGCCAGTAGTATCGGACGGCAGCCCCAGCATTTT
TRBJ2-7	TRBV5-1	.	.	CASSPRQGHNEQYF	TGCGCCAGCAGCCCCCGGCAGGGGCATAACGAGCAGTACTTC
TRBJ2-1	TRBV6-5	.	.	CASSPPGGEQFF	TGTGCCAGCAGTCCCCCTGGGGGGGAGCAGTTCTTC
TRBJ1-4	TRBV5-1	.	TRBD1	CASSYGTVNEKLFF	TGCGCCAGCAGCTACGGGACAGTGAATGAAAAACTGTTTTTT
TRBJ1-1	TRBV6-5	few	TRBD1	CASSPPGGTTEAFF	TGTGCCAGCAGTCCCCCAGGGGGTACTACTGAAGCTTTCTTT
TRBJ2-5	TRBV7-9	.	.	CASSLDTLIGETQYF	TGTGCCAGCAGCTTAGATACGCTGATAGGAGAGACCCAGTACTTC
TRBJ2-1	TRBV12-5	.	.	CASGLAAVYYNEQFF	TGTGCTAGTGGTTTGGCGGCAGTTTACTACAATGAGCAGTTCTTC
TRBJ2-1	TRBV9	.	.	CASTLGGAGSSYNEQFF	TGTGCCAGCACCCTAGGAGGGGCGGGGAGCTCCTACAATGAGCAGTTCTTC
TRBJ2-5	TRBV9	.	TRBD1	CASSVGTDPRTQYF	TGTGCCAGCAGCGTGGGGACAGACCCTCGGACCCAGTACTTC
TRBJ2-1	TRBV4-1	.	.	CASSRNSGGGYNEQFF	TGCGCCAGCAGCCGTAATAGCGGAGGGGGGTACAATGAGCAGTTCTTC
TRBJ1-2	TRBV6-1	.	.	CASSVTALANYGYTF	TGTGCCAGCAGTGTAACAGCGTTAGCTAACTATGGCTACACCTTC
TRBJ1-1	TRBV20-1	few	.	CSARDRSCAFF	TGCAGTGCTAGAGACCGAAGTTGCGCTTTCTTT
TRBJ2-3	TRBV4-1	.	.	CASSHPTQKADTQYF	TGCGCCAGCAGCCATCCTACTCAGAAGGCAGATACGCAGTATTTT
TRBJ2-5	TRBV5-4	.	.	CASSPSGQQETQYF	TGTGCCAGCAGCCCCTCGGGGCAACAAGAGACCCAGTACTTC
TRBJ2-1	TRBV28	few	TRBD2	CASSFPKLTSGTVSYNEQFF	TGTGCCAGCAGTTTCCCAAAGCTGACTAGCGGGACAGTCTCCTACAATGAGCAGTTCTTC
TRBJ1-2	TRBV29-1	once	.	CSVEDSGKGGYTF	TGCAGCGTTGAAGATTCGGGAAAGGGTGGCTACACCTTC
TRBJ2-7	TRBV28	medium-sized	.	CASSLESRTLYSYEQYF	TGTGCCAGCAGTCTCGAATCAAGGACACTTTACTCCTACGAGCAGTACTTC
TRBJ1-1	TRBV27	.	TRBD1	CASRGTGGNTEAFF	TGTGCCAGCAGGGGAACAGGGGGGAACACTGAAGCTTTCTTT
TRBJ1-1	TRBV6-1	.	.	CASMVPGGTEAFF	TGTGCCAGCATGGTTCCGGGAGGGACTGAAGCTTTCTTT
TRBJ2-3	TRBV7-8	.	TRBD2	CASSLFGTSGDTQYF	TGTGCCAGCAGCCTATTCGGGACTAGCGGAGATACGCAGTATTTT
TRBJ2-3	TRBV10-3	few	TRBD1	CAISEPLAGGIDTQYF	TGTGCCATCAGTGAGCCGCTGGCAGGGGGCATAGATACGCAGTATTTT
TRBJ1-1	TRBV4-1	.	.	CASSRSLGAVAEAFF	TGCGCCAGCAGCCGATCGTTAGGAGCAGTGGCTGAAGCTTTCTTT
TRBJ1-2	TRBV6-5	.	.	CASSYSEGVYGYTF	TGTGCCAGCAGTTACTCGGAAGGGGTATATGGCTACACCTTC
TRBJ2-7	TRBV6-1	.	.	CASSGSLLGTNIFSYEQYF	TGTGCCAGCAGTGGATCCCTGCTTGGGACAAACATATTCTCCTACGAGCAGTACTTC
TRBJ1-1	TRBV13	.	.	CASSLGSQNTEAFF	TGTGCCAGCAGCTTAGGGAGTCAGAACACTGAAGCTTTCTTT
TRBJ1-2	TRBV14	once	.	CASSQGTGVGYTF	TGTGCCAGCAGCCAAGGTACTGGGGTCGGCTACACCTTC
TRBJ1-1	TRBV5-1	.	.	CASSLGGTRVNTEAFF	TGCGCCAGCAGCTTGGGGGGGACAAGGGTGAACACTGAAGCTTTCTTT
TRBJ1-4	TRBV6-6	.	.	CASSSTEKLFF	TGTGCCAGCAGCTCCACCGAAAAACTGTTTTTT